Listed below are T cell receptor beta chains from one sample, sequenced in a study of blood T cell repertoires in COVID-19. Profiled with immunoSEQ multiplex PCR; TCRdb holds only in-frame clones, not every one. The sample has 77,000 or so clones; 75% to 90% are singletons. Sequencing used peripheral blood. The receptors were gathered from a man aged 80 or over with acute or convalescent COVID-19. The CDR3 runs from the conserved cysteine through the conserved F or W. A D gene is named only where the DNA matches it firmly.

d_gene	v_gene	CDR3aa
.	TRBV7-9	CATKTQYF
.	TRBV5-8	CASSLMGRGEQYF
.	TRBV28	CASSPVNYGYTF
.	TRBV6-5	CASSYSVWGDTEAFF
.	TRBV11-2	CASSFTRTDTQYF
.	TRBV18	CASSREQGWNEKLFF
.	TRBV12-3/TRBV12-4	CASSPSPGELFF
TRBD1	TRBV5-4	CASSLDNRGSGNTIYF
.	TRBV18	CASSPAQGISDTQYF
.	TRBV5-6	CASSQGQPNYGYTF
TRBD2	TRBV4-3	CASSQDAGGDEQYF
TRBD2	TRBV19	CASSMGLAGSYEQYF
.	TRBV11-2	CASSLFRALDTQYF
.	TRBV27	CASSLRATNEKLFF
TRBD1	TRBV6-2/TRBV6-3	CASSYTVQQGAYGNTEAFF
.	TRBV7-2	CASSLAQPQVNSPLHF
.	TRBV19	CASSKTGLNNEQFF
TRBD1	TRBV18	CASSPPALQGDEQYF
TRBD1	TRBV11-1	CASSSRTGKKPTEAFF
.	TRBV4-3	CASSQGQGFRGYTF
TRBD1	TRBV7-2	CASSPRTGRDYGYTF
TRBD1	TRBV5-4	CASKAGTGMIEAFF
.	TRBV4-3	CASSQAGRGRSGPGYTF
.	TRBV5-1	CASSYTSGKAFF
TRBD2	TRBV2	CASSSGTSANNEQFF
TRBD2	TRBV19	CASRQPGLGSSTDTQYF
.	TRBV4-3	CASSQDGLRLAENTGELFF
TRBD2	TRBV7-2	CASSPSSGSVNEQYF
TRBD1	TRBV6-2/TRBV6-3	CASSWRDRGSDEQYF
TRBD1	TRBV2	CASSGQGLSSYNEQFF
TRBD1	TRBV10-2	CASSSPGGTQYF
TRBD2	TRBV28	CASSLAGELGTQYF
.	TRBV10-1	CASSDSCNQPQHF
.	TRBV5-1	CASSSGGTVANEQFF
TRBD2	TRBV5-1	CASSAALLAGADEQFF
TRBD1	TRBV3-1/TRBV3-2	CASRQGTVYSYNSPLHF
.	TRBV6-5	CASSYHGVTNEKLFF
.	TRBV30	CAWDGQYYGYTF
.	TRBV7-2	CASSLARDWGGPQHF
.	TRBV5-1	CASSLDGLYEQYF
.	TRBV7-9	CASSLAQGHLYGYTF
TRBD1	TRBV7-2	CASSRGQSQGQPQHF
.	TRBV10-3	CAISRDRVNEQYF
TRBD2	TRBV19	CASSPLGEGKANVLTF
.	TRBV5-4	CASSLDSKQETQYF
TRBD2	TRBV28	CASTPGGRADNEQFF
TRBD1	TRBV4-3	CASSQEAVLRGSYEQYF
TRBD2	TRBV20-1	CSASDSGGALGYQETQYF
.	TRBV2	CASSGNGGSSGEQYF
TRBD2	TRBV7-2	CASSLVGSGVYEQYF
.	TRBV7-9	CASSSRRGGEQFF
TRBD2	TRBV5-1	CASSSSQRGSRQETQYF
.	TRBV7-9	CASSEPAGVPGELFF
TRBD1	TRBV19	CASSIQGASNQPQHF
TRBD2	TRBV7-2	CASSLEGTSYATDTQYF
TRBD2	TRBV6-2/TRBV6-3	CASSYQLAGVMNEQFF
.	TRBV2	CASSDSRGGTDTQYF
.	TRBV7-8	CASSLKQKQPQHF